This T cell receptor beta chain is drawn from a study of blood T cell repertoires in COVID-19. Study overall: The United States, Italy and Spain provided the acute and convalescent COVID-19 samples. T cells, B-cell-depleted T cells, or PBMCs provided the cDNA or gDNA that served as material.

As originally analysed: Reference gene primer amplification in the assay estimated nucleated cell counts. Profiled with immunoSEQ multiplex PCR; TCRdb holds only in-frame clones, not every one. V and J calls plus clone size are reproduced from that table; the DNA served to infer D and trimming. The profile covers over 25,000 clones, with around 91% appearing a single time and 1.7% taken by the ten largest. Germline V gene data show CDR1 as MNHEY and CDR2 as SMNVEV (reference sequence). Between the trimmed V and J ends, which lost 5 bases and 11 bases, there was a span of 21 bases. This CDR3 comprises 14 residues.

The sample comprised peripheral blood. The sequence was collected from a woman in her sixties with active COVID-19. The chain employs TRBV27 and TRBJ1-1, with D possibly being TRBD1 (6 bases). The CDR3 region is CASSLYRDKVQAFF. The CDR3 bases are TGTGCCAGCAGTCTCTACAGGGATAAGGTCCAGGCTTTCTTT.